This T cell receptor beta chain derives from a study of blood T cell repertoires in COVID-19 (dated by TCRdb to the early 2020s). Background on the whole study: Collaborator samples came from the United States, Italy and Spain and covered acute and convalescent phases of COVID-19. Where available, HLA class I and class II types were taken from metadata supplied by the sample provider and were not determined by assay-based typing. Deeply sampled blood TCRbeta repertoires from subjects exposed to, actively infected with, or recovered from COVID-19 were included in the dataset. The repertoires were released in a freely available public database intended as a resource for research on the immune response to SARS-CoV-2. The material from the prospective study consisted of cDNA or gDNA derived from T cells, B-cell-depleted T cells, or PBMCs. The sample metadata nearly always contained a de-identified subject ID, COVID-19 status, age in years and sex. Samples were obtained from the ongoing ImmuneRACE study (first 160 participants) and from 1,254 subjects provided by 6 global collaborators.

In the germline V gene, CDR1 corresponds to MNHEY and CDR2 to SVGAGI. From the cysteine through the phenylalanine, the CDR3 covers 15 amino acids. The kept DNA is CDR3 alone, 45 bases in frame from the first base. Between the V and J ends, shortened by 2 bases and 5 bases respectively, the junction contains 16 bases. Each collaborating institution followed its own protocols to collect whole blood in K2EDTA tubes. Collaborator samples were shipped for TCRbeta analysis as frozen whole blood, isolated PBMCs, or DNA extracted from either sample type. This clone is characterized as medium-sized (0.01 to 0.1%). Its antigen remains undetermined. Nothing much larger sits one base from this clone, and base qualities are not available. TCRbeta CDR3 regions were amplified from genomic DNA using the immunoSEQ Assay, a bias-controlled multiplex PCR. The study's own analysis went as follows. The number of nucleated cells in each sample was estimated from the amplification of reference gene primers within the assay. To quantify the absolute abundance of each unique TCRbeta CDR3 rearrangement, sequence reads were collapsed and filtered. For each sample, productive Simpson clonality was calculated as the square root of Simpson's diversity index over productive rearrangements. The clones in this table, taken by TCRdb from immuneACCESS, are in-frame only. Not every clone is retained; where verified, under half of the shortfall comes from an unresolved V gene, and the cause of the rest is unknown. D and trimming come from the DNA, and the V and J calls and clone size come from that table. This sample comprises 35,000 to 45,000 clones, about nine tenths of them detected only once. The ten largest clones represent over 11% of the sample.

Findings and caveats that apply to the study as a whole: Clinical and demographic metadata were provided uncurated, with the amount varying by source and participant.

The sequenced sample was peripheral blood. This receptor was identified in a human donor in a cohort sampled during active COVID-19. Rearrangement joined TRBV6-5 to TRBJ2-7; the D segment could be TRBD1, given 6 matching bases. The bases read TGTGCCAGCAGTTACGTTGGGGGCGTAGGACACGAGCAGTACTTC. Its translation is CASSYVGGVGHEQYF.